The rows below give T cell receptor beta chains drawn from one sample of a study of T cell changes during pregnancy in multiple sclerosis. Profiling relied on immunoSEQ multiplex PCR, and the TCRdb table lists in-frame clones only, not all of them. The data show fewer than 60,000 clones, around 90% seen once. The material sequenced was CD8+ T cells from peripheral blood mononuclear cells, taken after pregnancy. These receptors all stem from a female donor with multiple sclerosis, enrolled in a pregnancy study. CDR3s include the opening cysteine and the closing phenylalanine or tryptophan. Fields, in order: J gene, D gene, clone size, V gene, CDR3 DNA, CDR3 protein. A D gene is named only where the DNA matches it firmly. A clone size is listed for some rows: how often the clone was seen (once, few, many), or a class if it is expanded.

TRBJ2-1	TRBD2	-	TRBV2	TGTGCCACGAGCCCCGGGGCTAGCGGGGTGAGCTCCTACAATGAGCAGTTCTTC	CATSPGASGVSSYNEQFF
TRBJ1-1	-	-	TRBV10-2	TGCGCCAGCAGTTTGGCACGTGAAGCTTTCTTT	CASSLAREAFF
TRBJ2-5	-	-	TRBV5-6	TGTGCCAGCAGCTCGCGATTCCTGGAGACCCAGTACTTC	CASSSRFLETQYF
TRBJ2-3	TRBD2	-	TRBV13	TGTGCCAGCAGTCCGATTCGGGGGGGCACAGATACGCAGTATTTT	CASSPIRGGTDTQYF
TRBJ1-1	TRBD1	-	TRBV9	TGTGCCAGCAGCGTCTTACAACTCCCGGGACAGGGTGACACTGAAGCTTTCTTT	CASSVLQLPGQGDTEAFF
TRBJ2-2	TRBD2	-	TRBV6-4	TGTGCCAGCAGTGCGCTAGCGGGGGACCGCACCGGGGAGCTGTTTTTT	CASSALAGDRTGELFF
TRBJ2-3	-	-	TRBV6-1	TGTGCCAGCAGTGAAGCGAGGGGGGGGCGGGGAGATACGCAGTATTTT	CASSEARGGRGDTQYF
TRBJ1-5	-	-	TRBV9	TGTGCCAGCAGCCCGGGGAGAGGGTTTAATCAGCCCCAGCATTTT	CASSPGRGFNQPQHF
TRBJ2-5	-	-	TRBV15	TGTGCCACATACAGGGAGGGAGAGACCCAGTACTTC	CATYREGETQYF
TRBJ2-3	TRBD2	once	TRBV14	TGTGCCAGCAGCCGCCGAGAGCTAGCGGGGGGCATGGATACGCAGTATTTT	CASSRRELAGGMDTQYF
TRBJ2-7	-	-	TRBV7-8	TGTGCCAGCAGCTTAGCGCCCATCTACTCCCTCTACGAGCAGTACTTC	CASSLAPIYSLYEQYF
TRBJ2-1	-	once	TRBV5-1	TGCGCCAGCAGCTTGGAAGGAGACTCCTACAATGAGCAGTTCTTC	CASSLEGDSYNEQFF
TRBJ2-5	TRBD1	-	TRBV18	TGTGCCAGCTCACTCTCCACGGACAGGGCCGGGGAGACCCAGTACTTC	CASSLSTDRAGETQYF
TRBJ2-2	TRBD1	-	TRBV12-5	TGTGCTAGTGGTTGGGGACAGCAAAACGCGAACACCGGGGAGCTGTTTTTT	CASGWGQQNANTGELFF
TRBJ2-7	TRBD2	-	TRBV6-5	TGTGCCAGCAGGGCCGCTAGCGGGGGGGACTACGAGCAGTACTTC	CASRAASGGDYEQYF
TRBJ2-7	-	-	TRBV13	TGTGCCAGCAGCACCGCCGGGAGGGGGCGCGACTACGAGCAGTACTTC	CASSTAGRGRDYEQYF
TRBJ1-4	-	-	TRBV27	TGTGCCAGCAGCTTATCCTTCCGGGAAAAACTGTTTTTT	CASSLSFREKLFF
TRBJ1-1	TRBD1	-	TRBV19	TGTGCCAGTAGTCCCGGGACAGTGATCATGAACACTGAAGCTTTCTTT	CASSPGTVIMNTEAFF
TRBJ1-1	-	-	TRBV15	TGTGCCACCTCGATATTCGGGCAGGGAAGGACTGAAGCTTTCTTT	CATSIFGQGRTEAFF
TRBJ1-4	-	-	TRBV19	TGTGCCAGTAGTATATGGGCAGGGGAGGAAAAACTGTTTTTT	CASSIWAGEEKLFF
TRBJ1-2	-	-	TRBV14	TGTGCCAGCAGTCAAAGAGGCAGCAACTATGGCTACACCTTC	CASSQRGSNYGYTF
TRBJ2-3	TRBD2	-	TRBV9	TGTGCCAGCAGCGGCGGGGGGTTGTCTGTAGGGCAGTATTTT	CASSGGGLSVGQYF
TRBJ1-2	TRBD1	once	TRBV5-8	TGTGCCAGCAGCTCCCGGGACAGGGGAAAATTCTATGGCTACACCTTC	CASSSRDRGKFYGYTF
TRBJ2-2	-	-	TRBV6-6	TGTGCCAGCACCCTACTAGTTGGGGACACCGGGGAGCTGTTTTTT	CASTLLVGDTGELFF
TRBJ2-1	-	-	TRBV7-6	TGTGCCAGCAGCGCGGCCTCCTACAATGAGCAGTTCTTC	CASSAASYNEQFF
TRBJ2-7	TRBD2	-	TRBV2	TGTGCCAGCAGTGGAGGCGGGGGTGGGTCCTGGGAGCAGTACTTC	CASSGGGGGSWEQYF
TRBJ2-7	TRBD1	once	TRBV10-3	TGTGCCATCAGTGAACCGGATCGACAGGGAAGGGGAGACTACGAGCAGTACTTC	CAISEPDRQGRGDYEQYF
TRBJ1-6	-	once	TRBV5-6	TGTGCCAGCAGCTATGCAGGGACTGCAGGGTTCACAAATTCACCCCTCCACTTT	CASSYAGTAGFTNSPLHF
TRBJ1-1	-	-	TRBV2	TGTGCCACGGTACAGGGAGGGACTGAAGCTTTCTTT	CATVQGGTEAFF
TRBJ2-3	-	-	TRBV19	TGTGCCAGTACAATCAGGGTCGGCACAGATACGCAGTATTTT	CASTIRVGTDTQYF
TRBJ1-1	-	few	TRBV13	TGTGCCAGCAGCCTTGGTAGTGCGGACACTGAAGCTTTCTTT	CASSLGSADTEAFF
TRBJ2-7	-	-	TRBV6-5	TGTGCCAGCAGTTCGGGAGCCTACGAGCAGTACTTC	CASSSGAYEQYF
TRBJ2-3	TRBD2	-	TRBV11-2	TGTGCCAGCAGCTTAGTCGGGGGGGCCCGCACAGATACGCAGTATTTT	CASSLVGGARTDTQYF
TRBJ2-5	TRBD1	-	TRBV9	TGTGCCAGCAGCCCGCAGGGGGCAGGGGAGACCCAGTACTTC	CASSPQGAGETQYF
TRBJ2-7	-	few	TRBV19	TGTGCCAGTAGTCCACCGACAGGCCCCAACGAGCAGTACTTC	CASSPPTGPNEQYF
TRBJ2-1	-	-	TRBV6-4	TGTGCCAGCAGTGACAGGGGGGGCGCCTACAATGAGCAGTTCTTC	CASSDRGGAYNEQFF
TRBJ1-2	-	-	TRBV29-1	TGCAGCGTTGACGGGGCAGACGGGGGGGATGGCTACACCTTC	CSVDGADGGDGYTF
TRBJ1-2	-	-	TRBV27	TGTGCCAGCTTATCCCCGAACTATGGCTACACCTTC	CASLSPNYGYTF
TRBJ2-5	TRBD2	-	TRBV9	TGTGCCAGCAGCGTAGGGGGAGCGGGGGGGCTTGAGACCCAGTACTTC	CASSVGGAGGLETQYF
TRBJ1-2	TRBD1	-	TRBV7-9	TGTGCCAGCAGCTCCTACCTGGACCAGGGGGTAAACTATGGCTACACCTTC	CASSSYLDQGVNYGYTF
TRBJ2-1	TRBD2	few	TRBV19	TGTGCCAGTAGGGAACTAGCGGGGGTGGACAATGAGCAGTTCTTC	CASRELAGVDNEQFF
TRBJ1-2	TRBD1	once	TRBV9	TGTGCCAGCAGCGTAGGGGGACAGTATGGCTACACCTTC	CASSVGGQYGYTF
TRBJ1-2	-	-	TRBV13	TGTGCCAGCAGTCAGGGGTCTGGCTATGGCTACACCTTC	CASSQGSGYGYTF
TRBJ1-2	-	-	TRBV2	TGTGCCAGCACCACCCCGACGAGGACAGCTAACTATGGCTACACCTTC	CASTTPTRTANYGYTF
TRBJ1-2	-	-	TRBV19	TGTGCCAGTAGTATAGATCTCGCAGGGGCTGGCTACACCTTC	CASSIDLAGAGYTF